This T cell receptor (beta chain) was recorded in a study of blood T cell repertoires in COVID-19. Background on the study: Samples representing acute and convalescent COVID-19 were sourced from the United States, Italy and Spain. PBMCs, B-cell-depleted T cells, or T cells were the source of the cDNA or gDNA that made up the material.

TCRdb keeps only in-frame clones here, not all; method: immunoSEQ multiplex PCR. The table includes over 130,000 clones, around 86% detected once. This clonotype was obtained from a human donor in a cohort sampled during active COVID-19. Sequenced sample: peripheral blood.

For the CDR3, the DNA is TGTGCCAGCAGCTTGCAGGGATCGAGCACTGAAGCTTTCTTT. Protein product: CASSLQGSSTEAFF. The chain combines TRBV5-6 with TRBJ1-1; D is possibly TRBD1 (5 bases). The CDR3 has 14 amino acids. CDR1 SGHDT and CDR2 YYEEEE come from the germline V gene. Trimming pared 1 base from V and 4 bases from J, leaving 11 bases between.